Each of the 3 T cell receptor beta chains below was sequenced from the same sample in a study of T cell repertoires in cytomegalovirus infection (dated by TCRdb to between 2017 and 2020). These reads were obtained on an Illumina HiSeq 1500. TCRdb took the public reads, trimmed them with fastp at Q25, ran MiXCR for clone calling and kept in-frame beta chains. Duplicate CDR3 protein sequences are folded into a single record with the most common DNA and genes. This sample has under 800,000 distinct CDR3 sequences in its table, and about 24% of those were observed once. 8% of the sample is held by the ten biggest clonotypes. Sequencing was done on a sample of CD8+ T cells from PBMCs. The receptors were gathered from a human donor in good health (CMV status not recorded). Some clones in this sample may be carry-over from other donors' samples.

The rearrangement uses TRBV27 and TRBJ1-6, with a tentative D call TRBD1 (6 bases). The CDR3 is 17 amino acids. The germline V gene has CDR1 MNHEY and CDR2 SMNVEV (reference sequence). V lost 2 bases, J lost 7 bases, and 18 bases lay in between. DNA of the CDR3: TGTGCCAGCAGTTTAAGGGGCAGGGGTCCCCCCAATTCACCCCTCCACTTT. It translates to CASSLRGRGPPNSPLHF.

The J gene is TRBJ2-7, the V gene TRBV29-1, with a weak D call TRBD1 (6 bases). The CDR3 runs to 16 residues. The germline V and J ends were trimmed by 8 bases and 6 bases, with 29 bases remaining between them. CDR1 and CDR2 (germline): SQVTM, ANQGSEA. The CDR3 loop is CSFTKDSFNLLTEQYF. Written as DNA, the CDR3 is TGCAGCTTTACCAAGGACAGTTTCAACCTTTTGACCGAGCAGTACTTC.

This chain links TRBV29-1 with TRBJ2-5, with TRBD2 matching 15 bases. Germline V CDR1 and CDR2: SQVTM, ANQGSEA. The CDR3 has 14 residues. After removal of 6 bases from V and 3 bases from J, the junction contained 2 bases not matched to a gene. The CDR3 loop is CSVGLAGGKETQYF. DNA for the CDR3: TGCAGCGTGGGACTAGCGGGGGGTAAAGAGACCCAGTACTTC.